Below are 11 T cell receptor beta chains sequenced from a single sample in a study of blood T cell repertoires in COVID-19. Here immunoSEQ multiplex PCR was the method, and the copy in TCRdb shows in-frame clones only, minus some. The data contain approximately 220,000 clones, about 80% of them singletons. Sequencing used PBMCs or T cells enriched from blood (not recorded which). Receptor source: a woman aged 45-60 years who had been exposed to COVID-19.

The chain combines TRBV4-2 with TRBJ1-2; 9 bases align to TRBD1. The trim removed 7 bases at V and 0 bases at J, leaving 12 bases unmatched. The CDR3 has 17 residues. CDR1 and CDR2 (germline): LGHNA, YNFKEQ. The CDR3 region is CASNTGTGSIANYGYTF. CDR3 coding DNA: TGTGCCAGCAACACCGGGACAGGGTCAATAGCTAACTATGGCTACACCTTC.

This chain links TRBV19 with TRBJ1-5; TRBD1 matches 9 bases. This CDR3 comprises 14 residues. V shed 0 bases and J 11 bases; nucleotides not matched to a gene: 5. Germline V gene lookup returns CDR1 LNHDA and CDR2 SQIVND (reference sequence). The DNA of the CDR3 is TGTGCCAGTAGTATAGATCTAGACAGGGGGACCCAGCATTTT. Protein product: CASSIDLDRGTQHF.

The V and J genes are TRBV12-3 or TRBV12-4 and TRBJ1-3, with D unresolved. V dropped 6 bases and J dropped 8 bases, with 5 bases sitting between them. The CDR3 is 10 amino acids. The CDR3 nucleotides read TGTGCCAGCAGACTTGACACCATATATTTT. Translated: CASRLDTIYF.

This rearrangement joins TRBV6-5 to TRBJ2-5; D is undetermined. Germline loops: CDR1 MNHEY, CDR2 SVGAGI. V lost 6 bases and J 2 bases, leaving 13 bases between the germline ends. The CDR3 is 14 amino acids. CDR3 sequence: CASRAPSRQETQYF. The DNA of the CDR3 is TGTGCCAGCAGGGCCCCCTCGAGGCAAGAGACCCAGTACTTC.

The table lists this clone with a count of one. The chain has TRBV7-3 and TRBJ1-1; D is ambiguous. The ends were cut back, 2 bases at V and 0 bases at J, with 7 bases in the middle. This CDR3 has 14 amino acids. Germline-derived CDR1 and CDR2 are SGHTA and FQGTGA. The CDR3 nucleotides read TGTGCCAGCAGCTTAGGCAGTATGAACACTGAAGCTTTCTTT. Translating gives CASSLGSMNTEAFF.

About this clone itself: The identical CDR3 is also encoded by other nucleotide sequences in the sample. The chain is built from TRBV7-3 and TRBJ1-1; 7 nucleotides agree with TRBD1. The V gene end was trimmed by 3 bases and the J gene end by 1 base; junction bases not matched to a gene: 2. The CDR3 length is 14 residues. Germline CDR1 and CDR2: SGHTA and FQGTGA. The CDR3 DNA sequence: TGTGCCAGCAGCTTGCAGGGGGGGAACACTGAAGCTTTCTTT. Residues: CASSLQGGNTEAFF.

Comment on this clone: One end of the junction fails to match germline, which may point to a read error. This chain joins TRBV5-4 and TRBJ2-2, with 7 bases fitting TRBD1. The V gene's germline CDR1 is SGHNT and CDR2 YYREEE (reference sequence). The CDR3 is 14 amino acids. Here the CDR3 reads CASSATGNPGELFF. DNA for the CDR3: TGTGCCAGCAGCGCGACAGGGAACCCCGGGGAGCTGTTTTTT.

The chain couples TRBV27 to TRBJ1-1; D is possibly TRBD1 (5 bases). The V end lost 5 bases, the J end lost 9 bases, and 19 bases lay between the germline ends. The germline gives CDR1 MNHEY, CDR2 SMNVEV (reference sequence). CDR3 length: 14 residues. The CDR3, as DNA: TGTGCCAGCAGTACTCAGGGCCGTCTCGAAAAAGCTTTCTTT. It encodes CASSTQGRLEKAFF.

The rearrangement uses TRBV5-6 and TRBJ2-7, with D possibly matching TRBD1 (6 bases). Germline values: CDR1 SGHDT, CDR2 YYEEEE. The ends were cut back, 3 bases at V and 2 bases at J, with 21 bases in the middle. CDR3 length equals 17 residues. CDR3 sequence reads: CASSSLKRGMYAYEQYF. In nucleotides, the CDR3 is TGTGCCAGCAGCTCGCTGAAGAGGGGGATGTACGCCTACGAGCAGTACTTC.

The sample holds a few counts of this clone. The CDR3 spells CASSPNPGGQTDTQYF. CDR3 coding DNA: TGCGCCAGCAGCCCCAACCCGGGGGGGCAAACAGATACGCAGTATTTT. The rearrangement joins TRBV5-1 to TRBJ2-3; TRBD2 matches 8 bases. This CDR3 region has 16 residues. With V trimmed by 4 bases and J by 3 bases, 10 bases remained unmatched. Germline V gives CDR1 SGHRS, CDR2 YFSETQ.

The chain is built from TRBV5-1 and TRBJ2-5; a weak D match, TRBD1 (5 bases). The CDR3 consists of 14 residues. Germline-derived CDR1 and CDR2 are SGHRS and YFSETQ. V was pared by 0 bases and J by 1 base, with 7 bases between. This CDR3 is CASSLAQGQETQYF. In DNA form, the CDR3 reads TGCGCCAGCAGCTTGGCGCAGGGCCAAGAGACCCAGTACTTC.